A selection of T cell receptor beta chains follows, all from one sample in a study of somatic mutations in cytotoxic T cells in rheumatoid arthritis. Assay used: immunoSEQ multiplex PCR; TCRdb lists only in-frame clones, some missing. Of 13,000 to 15,000 clones listed, 65% to 80% are singletons. Sequencing used CD8+ T cells sorted from blood. The receptor source for this set is an adult with rheumatoid arthritis. CDR3s include the opening cysteine and the closing phenylalanine or tryptophan. The order of the fields is J gene, D gene, clone size, V gene, CDR3 DNA, CDR3 protein. D genes are given only for firm matches. Expanded clones are given a class, and other clones once, few, many or no size at all.

TRBJ2-7	TRBD1	NA	TRBV6-6	TGTGCCAGCAGTGGGACAGATTACTACGAGCAGTACTTC	CASSGTDYYEQYF
TRBJ2-2	TRBD1	NA	TRBV29-1	TGCAGCGTTGAGAGGACAGGGGATTTTACCGGGGAGCTGTTTTTT	CSVERTGDFTGELFF
TRBJ1-2	TRBD1	NA	TRBV5-1	TGCGCCAGCAGCTTGGGAGAGGACAGGGGGCGATTTGGCTACACCTTC	CASSLGEDRGRFGYTF
TRBJ2-3	TRBD1	NA	TRBV13	TGTGCCAGCAGCGAAGGGGGCCTCCCCACAGATACGCAGTATTTT	CASSEGGLPTDTQYF
TRBJ2-1	NA	NA	TRBV5-1	TGCGCCAGCAGCAACCCTAGGGGGGATGAGCAGTTCTTC	CASSNPRGDEQFF
TRBJ2-5	TRBD2	NA	TRBV11-2	TGTGCCAGCAGCCACCAGACGGCGGGGGGACTAGCGGGGGTGGAGACCCAGTACTTC	CASSHQTAGGLAGVETQYF
TRBJ2-5	NA	NA	TRBV18	TGTGCCAGCTCCCCCGGGACTTCGGTGCAAGAGACCCAGTACTTC	CASSPGTSVQETQYF
TRBJ1-1	TRBD1	once	TRBV27	TGTGCCAGCAGTTTATTGCGACAGGGGTCCCTGAACACTGAAGCTTTCTTT	CASSLLRQGSLNTEAFF
TRBJ2-1	NA	NA	TRBV27	TGTGCCAGCAGCCCCGGGACATCAGGCCACAATGAGCAGTTCTTC	CASSPGTSGHNEQFF
TRBJ2-2	NA	NA	TRBV21-1	TGTGCCAGCAGACCCGTACAGAGGGAGACCGGGGAGCTGTTTTTT	CASRPVQRETGELFF
TRBJ2-1	TRBD1	NA	TRBV9	TGTGCCAGCAGCGTAGCTATTGTGGCAGGGGGCTATGAGCAGTTCTTC	CASSVAIVAGGYEQFF
TRBJ1-5	NA	few	TRBV15	TGTGCCACCAGCAGTAACCCGAGTTATCAGCCCCAGCATTTT	CATSSNPSYQPQHF
TRBJ1-2	NA	few	TRBV20-1	TGCAGAATTCATTTCTATGGCTACACCTTC	CRIHFYGYTF
TRBJ1-3	NA	NA	TRBV30	TGTGCCTGGAGTGGAATTGGAAACACCATATATTTT	CAWSGIGNTIYF
TRBJ2-3	TRBD2	NA	TRBV18	TGTGCCAGCTCACCCTTACCTAGCGGGGGAAGCACAGATACGCAGTATTTT	CASSPLPSGGSTDTQYF
TRBJ1-2	NA	NA	TRBV5-4	TGTGCCAGCAGTGGTTTTCCTAACTATGGCTACACCTTC	CASSGFPNYGYTF